Included here is one T cell receptor beta chain sequence, with context. These data come from a study of shared clonotypes between healthy human individuals. Clones were read by immunoSEQ multiplex PCR, and TCRdb kept only the in-frame ones, dropping some. Among roughly 1.5 million clones listed, approximately 98% were seen once. V was trimmed by 1 base and J by 5 bases, leaving 14 bases between them. Germline assignment: CDR1 SGHAT and CDR2 FQNNGV. The CDR3 is 16 residues long. Sequencing used naive CD4+ T cells sorted from blood. The subset denotes: CD45RA+ positively selected. The chain couples TRBV11-2 to TRBJ2-2; D call uncertain. The clonotype comes from a man aged 25-40 years in good health. The CDR3 DNA is TGTGCCAGCAGCTTAGTCGAAGGCGGCTCAACCGGGGAGCTGTTTTTT. It codes for CASSLVEGGSTGELFF. Complete variable domain (other parts from reference TRBV11-2 and TRBJ2-2): EAGVAQSPRYKIIEKRQSVAFWCNPISGHATLYWYQQILGQGPKLLIQFQNNGVVDDSQLPKDRFSAERLKGVDSTLKIQPAKLEDSAVYLCASSLVEGGSTGELFFGEGSRLTVL.